The text below deals with one T cell receptor beta chain. Its antigen is currently unknown. Focal radiation plus CTLA-4 blockade with ipilimumab was administered to patients who had chemo-refractory metastatic non-small-cell lung cancer. This entry belongs to a study of radiotherapy plus CTLA-4 blockade in lung cancer. Overall study results and limits: Early blood T cell clone dynamics, with interferon-beta, were reported to best predict response. Following radiotherapy plus ipilimumab, tumor-derived TCR clones expanded in the blood.

The CDR3 is 16 residues long. Trimming took 8 bases from V and 9 from J, leaving 27 bases between them. From germline, CDR1 is WNHNN and CDR2 SYGVQD (reference sequence). TCRdb's copy holds only in-frame clones and misses some; the assay was immunoSEQ multiplex PCR. The table lists roughly 77,000 clones, less than 85% of them singletons. This TCR was recovered from a human donor with non-small cell lung cancer whose response to radiotherapy plus ipilimumab could not be evaluated. The sequenced sample was peripheral blood, obtained from a patient treated with radiotherapy plus ipilimumab. The chain carries TRBV10-1 and TRBJ2-3; tentatively, D is TRBD1 (6 bases). The CDR3 spells CASLSRDTRTTWTQYF. The CDR3 coding sequence is TGCGCCAGCCTGTCAAGGGACACACGGACCACATGGACGCAGTATTTT.